Listed here are 28 T cell receptor beta chains from one sample, sequenced in a study of post-analysis software for immune sequencing data. Study-wide points: TRBV5-6, TRBV5-1 and TRBV20-1 were among five TRBV segments more frequent in patients than controls.

These receptors are not linked to any known antigen. Each TCR beta cDNA library carried unique molecular identifiers. Each CDR3 protein gets one entry after TCRdb re-called the PCR reads with MiXCR. This table has 650,000 to 900,000 distinct CDR3 sequences, around 42% appearing once. The specimen sequenced was blood. The receptors were sampled from a girl aged 10 to 17 with multiple sclerosis.

V is TRBV12-3 or TRBV12-4 and J is TRBJ2-1; D is perhaps TRBD1 or TRBD2 (6 bases each). V was pared by 7 bases and J by 10 bases, with 23 bases between. This CDR3 region has 15 residues. CDR3 in DNA: TGTGCCAGCACCGATTTACATTATTCGGGGGCGGAGCAGTTCTTC. Translated: CASTDLHYSGAEQFF.

V and J are TRBV28 and TRBJ2-1; 8 nucleotides line up with TRBD2. The CDR3 sequence is 15 residues long. CDR1 is MDHEN and CDR2 is SYDVKM in the germline V gene. The V segment lost 8 bases and the J segment 7 bases; nucleotides outside the gene matches: 13. CDR3 coding DNA: TGTGCCAGCGGGGGGCTAGCGGGTCTAGGGAATGAGCAGTTCTTC. Translated, it gives CASGGLAGLGNEQFF.

This rearrangement joins TRBV18 to TRBJ2-5; D unclear. Per germline, CDR1 KGHSH and CDR2 LQKENI. The CDR3 totals 14 residues. Deletions cut 2 bases from V and 1 base from J, with 8 bases between. CDR3 sequence (DNA): TGTGCCAGCTCACCAAGGCAGGCCCAAGAGACCCAGTACTTC. This translates into CASSPRQAQETQYF.

The chain uses TRBV20-1 and TRBJ2-7; 10 nucleotides match TRBD1. The CDR3 has 16 amino acids. Trimming took 3 bases from V and 1 from J; bases not matched to a gene: 9. Germline loops: CDR1 DFQATT, CDR2 SNEGSKA (reference sequence). CDR3 DNA sequence: TGCAGTGCTAGCCAGCCGTCGGGACAGGGGTCCTACGAGCAGTACTTC. Its translation: CSASQPSGQGSYEQYF.

V is TRBV7-2 and J is TRBJ2-3; D call uncertain. The CDR3 covers 14 residues. Deletions cut 5 bases from V and 4 bases from J, with 13 bases between. Germline V CDR1 and CDR2: SGHTA, FQGNSA. CDR3: CASSPLPLPDTQYF. CDR3 sequence (DNA): TGTGCCAGCAGCCCCCTACCCCTCCCAGATACGCAGTATTTT.

Ten or more counts support this clonotype. The rearrangement joins TRBV4-3 to TRBJ2-5, with D possibly called TRBD1 or TRBD2 (6 bases each). The germline gives CDR1 LGHNA, CDR2 YSLEER. V shed 0 bases and J shed 4 bases, with 9 bases lying between them. The CDR3 covers 14 residues. The CDR3 region has the DNA TGCGCCAGCAGCCAAGATGGGGGGCGAGAGACCCAGTACTTC. Its protein is CASSQDGGRETQYF.

This clonotype appeared once. The chain recombines TRBV12-3 or TRBV12-4 with TRBJ2-5; the match to TRBD2 covers 12 bases. The end of the DNA fits TRBJ2-7 better, so the J call may be wrong. The CDR3 length is 17 residues. The DNA of the CDR3 is TGTGCCAGCAGTCCACGACAGGGGGGACTAGCGGGCGGCGAGCAGTACTTC. This gives the protein CASSPRQGGLAGGEQYF.

This chain uses TRBV27 with TRBJ2-5; perhaps TRBD2 as D (7 bases). Between the trimmed V and J ends, which lost 8 bases and 0 bases, there was a span of 13 bases. Germline assignment: CDR1 MNHEY and CDR2 SMNVEV (reference sequence). The CDR3 is made up of 14 amino acids. The CDR3 DNA is TGTGCCAGCGCGGGGGCAGGGTACCAAGAGACCCAGTACTTC. It yields the protein CASAGAGYQETQYF.

The chain joins TRBV20-1 to TRBJ2-5, with D uncertain. CDR3 length: 14 amino acids. Between the trimmed V and J ends, which lost 6 bases and 2 bases, there was a span of 16 bases. The germline CDR1 and CDR2 sequences are DFQATT and SNEGSKA (reference sequence). The CDR3 is CSAEQDPGQETQYF. The CDR3 DNA sequence: TGCAGTGCGGAACAAGACCCCGGACAAGAGACCCAGTACTTC.

This sequence joins TRBV7-9 and TRBJ2-1; D is uncertain. The CDR3 sequence is 15 residues long. Germline CDR1 and CDR2: SEHNR and FQNEAQ (reference sequence). V was clipped by 3 bases and J by 0 bases, with 9 bases between them. The CDR3 protein is CASSFAESSYNEQFF. CDR3 in DNA: TGTGCCAGCAGCTTTGCGGAGAGCTCCTACAATGAGCAGTTCTTC.

This chain links TRBV20-1 with TRBJ2-1; 9 bases are a match to TRBD2. The CDR3 runs to 15 residues. V lost 5 bases, J lost 4 bases, and 9 bases stayed unmatched. From germline, CDR1 is DFQATT and CDR2 SNEGSKA (reference sequence). The CDR3 nucleotides read TGCAGTGCTGGGTTACTAGCGGGCCAGTACAATGAGCAGTTCTTC. Protein product: CSAGLLAGQYNEQFF.

At least ten counts were recorded for this clonotype. The V and J genes are TRBV12-3 or TRBV12-4 and TRBJ2-1; the D gene is possibly TRBD2 (6 bases). V was trimmed by 4 bases and J by 7 bases, leaving 14 bases between them. The CDR3 is 14 residues long. CDR3 bases: TGTGCCAGCAGTTATCCCGGGAGTGGAAATGAGCAGTTCTTC. This codes for CASSYPGSGNEQFF.

This clonotype was picked up a small number of times. The chain combines TRBV7-6 with TRBJ2-1; weak D call: TRBD1 (5 bases). The V end was cut by 3 bases, the J end by 8 bases, with 26 bases between. This CDR3 has 18 amino acids. Germline V gene lookup returns CDR1 SGHVS and CDR2 FNYEAQ. The CDR3 DNA reads as TGTGCCAGCAGCTTGTCTCGACTGCAGGGCGTCACACGGGATGAGCAGTTCTTC. It is translated as CASSLSRLQGVTRDEQFF.

This clonotype was detected only a few times. J is TRBJ2-7 and V is TRBV13; the match to TRBD1 covers 8 bases. The CDR3 covers 14 residues. Trimming cost V 5 bases and J 3 bases; bases outside gene matches: 6. Germline V CDR1 and CDR2: PRHDT, FYEKMQ (reference sequence). CDR3 residues: CASSHHRGSYEQYF. DNA of the CDR3: TGTGCCAGCAGCCACCACAGGGGGAGCTACGAGCAGTACTTC. Combining the CDR3 with reference TRBV13 and TRBJ2-7 gives the whole variable domain AAGVIQSPRHLIKEKRETATLKCYPIPRHDTVYWYQQGPGQDPQFLISFYEKMQSDKGSIPDRFSAQQFSDYHSELNMSSLELGDSALYFCASSHHRGSYEQYFGPGTRLTVT.

This clonotype was counted a few times. The chain recombines TRBV7-9 with TRBJ2-3; tentatively, D is TRBD1 (6 bases). Germline-derived CDR1 and CDR2 are SEHNR and FQNEAQ (reference sequence). CDR3 length: 15 amino acids. Trimming took off 5 bases at V and 4 bases at J, with 16 bases between the two ends. CDR3 sequence: CASSGGGPKADTQYF. As DNA, the CDR3 is TGTGCCAGCAGCGGGGGCGGCCCCAAGGCAGATACGCAGTATTTT.

This chain links TRBV7-2 with TRBJ2-1; possibly TRBD2 for D (5 bases). The CDR3 sequence is 15 residues long. CDR1 is SGHTA, CDR2 FQGNSA, per germline. The V and J ends lost 5 bases and 8 bases respectively, with 19 bases between them. CDR3 DNA: TGTGCCAGCAGCGGGTATACTAGTGCCTCGGATGAGCAGTTCTTC. Translating gives CASSGYTSASDEQFF.

This clonotype was seen more than once but under ten times. This chain joins TRBV20-1 and TRBJ2-5; 12 bases align to TRBD1. The CDR3 contains 22 residues. Germline loops: CDR1 DFQATT, CDR2 SNEGSKA (reference sequence). V lost 8 bases, J lost 3 bases, and 31 bases stayed unmatched. The CDR3 loop is CSQQTLEIPGQGAQRPKETQYF. CDR3 sequence (DNA): TGCAGTCAGCAAACTCTAGAAATACCGGGACAGGGGGCGCAGCGCCCCAAAGAGACCCAGTACTTC.

The J gene is TRBJ2-7, the V gene TRBV27; unclear D gene. The length of the CDR3 is 16 residues. CDR1 and CDR2 from the germline V gene are MNHEY and SMNVEV (reference sequence). With 0 bases removed from V and 2 bases from J, the gap between germline ends came to 14 bases. The CDR3 protein is CASSLSGWAVPYEQYF. The CDR3 coding sequence is TGTGCCAGCAGTTTATCGGGATGGGCAGTCCCCTACGAGCAGTACTTC.

The CDR3 is CASSPRWRSGDTDTQYF. In nucleotides, the CDR3 is TGTGCCAGCAGCCCCAGGTGGCGGAGCGGGGACACAGATACGCAGTATTTT. The chain couples TRBV7-8 to TRBJ2-3, with TRBD2 identical over 7 bases. The trim removed 5 bases at V and 2 bases at J, leaving 13 bases unmatched. Germline loops: CDR1 SGHVS, CDR2 FQNEAQ. The CDR3 sequence is 17 residues long.

The chain has TRBV15 and TRBJ1-2, with D hard to call. CDR3 length equals 14 residues. V lost 6 bases and J 6 bases, leaving 17 bases between the germline ends. Germline V gene lookup returns CDR1 LNHNV and CDR2 YYDKDF (reference sequence). Here the CDR3 reads CATSAGGIGDGYTF. The CDR3 DNA follows: TGTGCCACCAGTGCGGGCGGGATCGGGGATGGCTACACCTTC. The full variable domain, with the rest looked up from reference TRBV15 and TRBJ1-2, is DAMVIQNPRYQVTQFGKPVTLSCSQTLNHNVMYWYQQKSSQAPKLLFHYYDKDFNNEADTPDNFQSRRPNTSFCFLDIRSPGLGDTAMYLCATSAGGIGDGYTFGSGTRLTVV.

Here the CDR3 reads CSASLAGARSYEQYF. The DNA of the CDR3 is TGCAGTGCTAGTTTAGCGGGAGCGCGCTCCTACGAGCAGTACTTC. The chain employs TRBV20-1 and TRBJ2-7, with 9 bases aligning to TRBD2. The CDR3 sequence is 15 residues long. Germline CDR1 is DFQATT and CDR2 is SNEGSKA (reference sequence). Trimming cost V 3 bases and J 0 bases; bases outside gene matches: 6.

The gene calls are TRBV4-3 and TRBJ2-7; 7 nucleotides agree with TRBD2. The germline CDR1 and CDR2 sequences are LGHNA and YSLEER. The CDR3 length is 14 residues. Trimming at V came to 0 bases and at J to 5 bases, leaving 4 bases not matched to a gene. The CDR3 nucleotides read TGCGCCAGCAGCCAAGATTCGGGAGGCGACGAGCAGTACTTC. Its translation: CASSQDSGGDEQYF.

V and J are TRBV7-9 and TRBJ2-5; no reliable D call. V lost 5 bases and J lost 0, with 7 bases in between. Germline V gene sequence: CDR1 SEHNR, CDR2 FQNEAQ (reference sequence). The CDR3 contains 13 residues. For the CDR3, the DNA is TGTGCCAGCAGCGTCTCGTACCAAGAGACCCAGTACTTC. Amino acids: CASSVSYQETQYF. The complete variable domain, with remaining parts taken from reference TRBV7-9 and TRBJ2-5, reads DTGVSQNPRHKITKRGQNVTFRCDPISEHNRLYWYRQTLGQGPEFLTYFQNEAQLEKSRLLSDRFSAERPKGSFSTLEIQRTEQGDSAMYLCASSVSYQETQYFGPGTRLLVL.

Note on this clonotype: The junction does not match germline at one end; this may be a read error. The chain uses TRBV20-1 and TRBJ2-4, with D unclear. Judging by the DNA end, TRBJ2-5 fits better; the J call may be wrong. The length of the CDR3 is 11 residues. In germline, CDR1 is DFQATT, CDR2 SNEGSKA (reference sequence). The CDR3 DNA reads TGCAGTGTTAGAGGTTCGGAGACCCAGTACTTC. This gives the protein CSVRGSETQYF.

As regards this clonotype: Because the CDR3's place on the DNA is in doubt, the DNA is left out and the CDR3 is given as listed by TCRdb. The rearrangement links TRBV24-1 to TRBJ2-2; the listed D gene, TRBD2, was not tested against the DNA. Including both end residues, the CDR3 is 18 amino acids long. The germline V gene has CDR1 KGHDR and CDR2 SFDVKD. This CDR3 is CATSDFGSGTSNTGERFF.

This clonotype was picked up a small number of times. Compared with germline, one end of the junction differs, possibly owing to a read error. The rearrangement links TRBV6-5 to TRBJ2-3; 7 positions agree with TRBD2. The CDR3 sequence is 15 residues long. CDR1 is MNHEY, CDR2 SVGAGI, per germline. CDR3 sequence (DNA): TGTGCCAGCAGTGTGTGGGGCGGGAGCATAGATACGCAGTATTTT. Translating gives CASSVWGGSIDTQYF.

The V and J genes are TRBV2 and TRBJ2-7, with 10 bases matching TRBD2. The ends lost 0 bases at V and 2 bases at J; junction bases unmatched: 7. The germline CDR1 and CDR2 sequences are SNHLY and FYNNEI. CDR3 length equals 17 residues. The CDR3 region is CASSEASSGSIPYEQYF. CDR3 DNA: TGTGCCAGCAGTGAAGCGTCTAGCGGGAGTATTCCCTACGAGCAGTACTTC.

This chain joins TRBV21-1 and TRBJ2-5; the table assigns TRBD1, which was not confirmed against the DNA. TRBV21-1 is a documented pseudogene. The CDR3 is 17 residues long. The CDR3 loop reads CASSSPPGQKNQETQYF. DNA for the CDR3: TGTGCCAGCAGCAGCCCACCGGGACAGAAAAACCAAGAGACCCAGTACTTC.